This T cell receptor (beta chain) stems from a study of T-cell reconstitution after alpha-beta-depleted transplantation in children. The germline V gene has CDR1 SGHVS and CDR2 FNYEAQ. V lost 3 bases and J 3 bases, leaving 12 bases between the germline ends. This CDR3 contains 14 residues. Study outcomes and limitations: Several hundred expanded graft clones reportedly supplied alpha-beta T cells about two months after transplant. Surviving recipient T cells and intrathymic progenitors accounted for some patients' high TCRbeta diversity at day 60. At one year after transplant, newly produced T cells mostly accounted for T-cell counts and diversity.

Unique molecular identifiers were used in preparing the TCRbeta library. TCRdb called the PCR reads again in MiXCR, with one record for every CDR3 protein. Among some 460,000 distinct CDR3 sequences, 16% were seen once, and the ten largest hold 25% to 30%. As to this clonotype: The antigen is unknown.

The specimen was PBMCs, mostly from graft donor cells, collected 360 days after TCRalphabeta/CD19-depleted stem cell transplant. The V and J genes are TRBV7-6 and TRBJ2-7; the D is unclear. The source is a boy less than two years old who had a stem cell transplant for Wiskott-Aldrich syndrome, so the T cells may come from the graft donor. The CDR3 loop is CASSLAGRYYEQYF. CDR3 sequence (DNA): TGTGCCAGCAGCTTGGCAGGCCGGTACTACGAGCAGTACTTC.